The rows below give T cell receptor beta chains drawn from one sample of a study of PD-1 blockade in classical Hodgkin lymphoma. Assay used: immunoSEQ multiplex PCR; TCRdb lists only in-frame clones, some missing. The sample holds nearly 100,000 clones; approximately 80% are singletons and the top ten take 9% to 15%. This specimen consisted of peripheral blood mononuclear cells (PBMCs), obtained at baseline. All receptors come from a human donor with classical Hodgkin lymphoma. The CDR3 runs from the conserved cysteine through the conserved F or W. Each record gives: J gene, V gene, D gene, clone size, CDR3 DNA, CDR3 protein. The D gene is left open where the match is weak. The size field is filled for only some rows; it gives once, few, many or a size class.

TRBJ2-5 TRBV7-2 - - TGTGCCAGCAGCTGGGTACAGGGTGTACAAGAGACCCAGTACTTC CASSWVQGVQETQYF
TRBJ2-5 TRBV10-2 - many TGCGCCAGCAGTGAGTTTAAAGGTACTTGGGAGACCCAGTACTTC CASSEFKGTWETQYF
TRBJ2-3 TRBV29-1 TRBD2 - TGCAGCGTCGGATGGGTAGCGGGCAGCACAGATACGCAGTATTTT CSVGWVAGSTDTQYF
TRBJ2-7 TRBV29-1 TRBD2 - TGCAGCGTGAACCCCGACAGGGGGCGTCTAGCGGGAGGGCCGAATCCCGAGCAGTACTTC CSVNPDRGRLAGGPNPEQYF
TRBJ1-2 TRBV2 - - TGTGCCAGCAGACTCCGGGACACCTACACCTTC CASRLRDTYTF
TRBJ2-1 TRBV7-9 - - TGTGCCAGCAGCCCCCTCGGCGGGCCAACTTACAATGAGCAGTTCTTC CASSPLGGPTYNEQFF
TRBJ2-7 TRBV5-1 TRBD2 - TGCGCCAGCAGCTTACTAGCGGGAGACTACGAGCAGTACTTC CASSLLAGDYEQYF
TRBJ2-7 TRBV5-4 TRBD2 - TGTGCCAGCACCAGAGGGGAGCGGGGGGGAGAGCAGTACTTC CASTRGERGGEQYF
TRBJ2-3 TRBV19 TRBD2 - TGTGCCAGTAGAACGACTAGCGGGGGGGTCGATACGCAGTATTTT CASRTTSGGVDTQYF
TRBJ2-7 TRBV6-4 - - TGTGCCAGGGGGTGGCCAGCCTACGAGCAGTACTTC CARGWPAYEQYF
TRBJ1-2 TRBV5-1 - - TGCGCCAGCAGCTTGGAGTCGCCTAACTATGGCTACACCTTC CASSLESPNYGYTF
TRBJ2-1 TRBV7-2 - - TGTGCCAGCAGTCCGAGGGAGCTAGCCTACAATGAGCAGTTCTTC CASSPRELAYNEQFF
TRBJ1-2 TRBV5-1 - few TGCGCCAGCAGCTTGGATGGGGGGCAGGGTGGCTACACCTTC CASSLDGGQGGYTF
TRBJ1-6 TRBV2 - - TGTGCCAGTACGCCGGAGCGGGGTTCACCCCTCCACTTT CASTPERGSPLHF
TRBJ2-1 TRBV19 TRBD2 - TGTGCCAGTAGTAATAGCGGGAGTTCTCACGATGAGCAGTTCTTC CASSNSGSSHDEQFF
TRBJ2-7 TRBV25-1 TRBD2 - TGTGCCAGCAGTGAATTGACGGGAGGAAGGTACGAGCAGTACTTC CASSELTGGRYEQYF
TRBJ1-6 TRBV7-3 - - TGTGCCAGCAGCCCGGGACACCTATCACCCCTCCACTTT CASSPGHLSPLHF
TRBJ1-5 TRBV19 - few TGTGCCACCAACGATCTCACAGGGTTTGGGCATCAGCCCCAGCATTTT CATNDLTGFGHQPQHF
TRBJ1-2 TRBV5-6 TRBD1 few TGTGCCAGCAGCCAGGGCACAGGGGCCTTAGCTAACTATGGCTACACCTTC CASSQGTGALANYGYTF
TRBJ2-2 TRBV30 - - TGTGCCTGGAGTGCCCTGGCGACCGGGGAGCTGTTTTTT CAWSALATGELFF
TRBJ2-5 TRBV13 TRBD2 - TGTGCCAGCAGCTTAGAGACTAGCGGGGAAGAGACCCAGTACTTC CASSLETSGEETQYF
TRBJ2-6 TRBV7-3 - - TGTGCCAGCAGCCCGCCCAAGGGCTCTGGGGCCAACGTCCTGACTTTC CASSPPKGSGANVLTF
TRBJ2-1 TRBV18 TRBD2 - TGTGCCAGCTCACCGGGACTAGCAAGCAATGAGCAGTTCTTC CASSPGLASNEQFF
TRBJ1-1 TRBV30 TRBD1 once TGTGCCTGGGGAATAGACAGGGGGAGTGACACTGAAGCTTTCTTT CAWGIDRGSDTEAFF
TRBJ1-2 TRBV7-9 TRBD1 - TGTGCCAGCAGCGTTGACAGGGCTAACTATGGCTACACCTTC CASSVDRANYGYTF
TRBJ2-7 TRBV10-3 TRBD2 - TGTGCCATCAGTGAACTAGCGGGAGGCGAGCAGTACTTC CAISELAGGEQYF
TRBJ1-2 TRBV5-4 - - TGTGCCGCCCTGGGAGCAGGGCGGGATGGCTACACCTTC CAALGAGRDGYTF
TRBJ2-2 TRBV30 TRBD2 - TGTGCCTGGAGTTTCGTAGCGGGAGGCCCCGGGGAGCTGTTTTTT CAWSFVAGGPGELFF
TRBJ2-7 TRBV15 - once TGTGCCACCAGTCAGGGTCCCTACGAGCAGTACTTC CATSQGPYEQYF
TRBJ2-3 TRBV10-3 - - TGTGCCATCAGTGAGTTGGGCACAGATACGCAGTATTTT CAISELGTDTQYF
TRBJ1-4 TRBV19 - few TGTGCCAGTACCCGACGCGCAACTAATGAAAAACTGTTTTTT CASTRRATNEKLFF
TRBJ2-5 TRBV11-2 - - TGTGCCAGCAGCTTTGGCCCCGGAAGGGCCAAAGGGGGGACCCAGTACTTC CASSFGPGRAKGGTQYF
TRBJ1-1 TRBV4-3 - - TGCGCCAGCAGCCAAGGGCCACAGGCTAACACTGAAGCTTTCTTT CASSQGPQANTEAFF
TRBJ1-1 TRBV28 - - TGTGCCAGCAGTACGGGACCCGAAGCTTTCTTT CASSTGPEAFF
TRBJ2-5 TRBV30 TRBD2 - TGTGCCTGGATCGGGACTAGCGTTATCCAAGAGACCCAGTACTTC CAWIGTSVIQETQYF
TRBJ2-7 TRBV11-1 TRBD2 - TGTGCCAGCAGCTTAAAGCTAGCGGGAGTCGGCGAGCAGTACTTC CASSLKLAGVGEQYF
TRBJ2-7 TRBV5-4 - once TGTGCCAGCAGCTTTATGGGTGGCGGGAATTTGGGCGAGCAGTACTTC CASSFMGGGNLGEQYF
TRBJ1-2 TRBV19 TRBD1 - TGTGCCAGTAGTACCCTGACAGGGTACAACTATGGCTACACCTTC CASSTLTGYNYGYTF
TRBJ2-7 TRBV7-2 - - TGTGCCAGCAGCTTAGCAAAGGGTTACGAGCAGTACTTC CASSLAKGYEQYF